One and the same sample provided the 10 T cell receptor beta chains below, sequenced in a study of blood T cell repertoires in COVID-19. The data were produced by immunoSEQ multiplex PCR, yet TCRdb's version contains in-frame clones alone and is incomplete. The sample holds about 110,000 clones; around 80% are singletons and the top ten take approximately 4.3%. Specimen: peripheral blood. The receptors shown here come from a man in his 70s with acute or convalescent COVID-19.

CDR3 residues: CASSLDATGTYEQYF. In nucleotides, the CDR3 is TGCGCCAGCAGCTTGGATGCGACAGGGACTTACGAGCAGTACTTC. The rearrangement links TRBV5-1 to TRBJ2-7, with D possibly matching TRBD1 (7 bases). Trimming took off 0 bases at V and 4 bases at J, with 14 bases between the two ends. CDR3 length: 15 residues. Germline CDR1 SGHRS, CDR2 YFSETQ.

This chain uses TRBV5-4 with TRBJ2-6; TRBD1 might be the D (6 bases). In germline, CDR1 is SGHNT, CDR2 YYREEE (reference sequence). V dropped 4 bases and J dropped 0 bases, with 11 bases sitting between them. This CDR3 is 16 amino acids long. CDR3 sequence reads: CASSGIGGSGANVLTF. CDR3 coding DNA: TGTGCCAGCAGCGGAATAGGGGGCTCTGGGGCCAACGTCCTGACTTTC.

The CDR3 region is CASSSGQGFEKLFF. In DNA form, the CDR3 reads TGTGCCAGCAGCTCGGGACAGGGGTTTGAAAAACTGTTTTTT. The chain links TRBV7-7 to TRBJ1-4; 10 positions agree with TRBD1. The CDR3 spans 14 residues. Germline V gives CDR1 SSHAT, CDR2 FNYEAQ (reference sequence). V lost 4 bases, J lost 7 bases, and 3 bases stayed unmatched.

This clone is a singleton in its sample. This sequence joins TRBV5-1 and TRBJ1-5; D remains unclear. This CDR3 has 15 amino acids. V was trimmed by 0 bases and J by 1 base, leaving 8 bases between them. CDR1 SGHRS and CDR2 YFSETQ come from the germline V gene. The CDR3 is CASSLEGGSNQPQHF. CDR3 nucleotide sequence: TGCGCCAGCAGCTTGGAGGGCGGGAGCAATCAGCCCCAGCATTTT.

The rearrangement uses TRBV11-2 and TRBJ1-2, with 7 bases matching TRBD1. The CDR3 runs 16 residues. CDR1 and CDR2 (germline): SGHAT, FQNNGV. The V and J ends lost 5 bases and 2 bases, in that order; junction bases with no gene match: 11. CDR3 nucleotides: TGTGCCAGCAGCCCCCTCCCAGGGGGAGGAAACTATGGCTACACCTTC. This sequence encodes CASSPLPGGGNYGYTF.

The rearrangement links TRBV19 to TRBJ2-3; TRBD2 agrees at 14 bases. The CDR3 extends over 14 amino acids. In germline, CDR1 is LNHDA, CDR2 SQIVND (reference sequence). With V trimmed by 5 bases and J by 10 bases, 5 bases remained unmatched. As DNA, the CDR3 is TGTGCCAGTAGTCTGGGACTAGCGGGGGATGCGCAGTATTTT. It codes for CASSLGLAGDAQYF.

The rearrangement joins TRBV10-3 to TRBJ1-5; D is ambiguous. The CDR3 runs 13 residues. The germline gives CDR1 ENHRY, CDR2 SYGVKD. V was clipped by 2 bases and J by 7 bases, with 9 bases between them. Written as DNA, the CDR3 is TGTGCCATCAGTGAGCAGGTTGGGCAGCCCCAGCATTTT. This gives the protein CAISEQVGQPQHF.

The CDR3 protein is CASSPQGAGIGNYGYTF. The CDR3 DNA follows: TGTGCCAGCAGCCCACAGGGGGCTGGTATTGGGAACTATGGCTACACCTTC. The V call is TRBV5-5, the J call TRBJ1-2; TRBD1 aligns across 9 bases. The germline gives CDR1 SGHKS, CDR2 YYEKEE (reference sequence). Trimming at V came to 4 bases and at J to 2 bases, leaving 12 bases not matched to a gene. There are 17 residues in the CDR3.

The genes are TRBV3-1 (or the pseudogene TRBV3-2) and TRBJ2-1, with 7 bases lining up with TRBD1. V was clipped by 2 bases and J by 4 bases; unmatched bases: 5. The CDR3 totals 15 residues. The germline V gene has CDR1 LGHDT and CDR2 YNNKEL (reference sequence). CDR3 in DNA: TGTGCCAGCAGCCAAAGGGACAGCGATTACAATGAGCAGTTCTTC. This codes for CASSQRDSDYNEQFF.

This chain links TRBV27 with TRBJ1-1; 7 nucleotides agree with TRBD1. The CDR3 spans 14 residues. V lost 6 bases to trimming and J lost 6 bases; unmatched junction nucleotides: 10. Germline CDR1 reads MNHEY; CDR2 reads SMNVEV (reference sequence). The CDR3 DNA is TGTGCCAGCAGCTACAGGGGTGAGGGTTCTGAAGCTTTCTTT. Translating it yields CASSYRGEGSEAFF.